This TCR beta chain emerged from a study of human T cells and chemical hapten exposure. Study summary: How much TCR each sample yielded varied, mostly because pooled library volumes differed slightly.

Stated time point: patch test 1, 2 weeks after DPC sensitization. Treatment meaning: therapeutic diphenylcyclopropenone sensitization with weekly scalp DPC. Blood sampling preceded each patch test application. Participating donors were patients with alopecia, aged 18 to 70 years, considered appropriate candidates for DPC. Sequencing started from total RNA isolated from unfractionated whole blood. From the RACE reads, TCRdb called clonotypes with MiXCR, one entry per CDR3 protein. The sample yields roughly 70,000 distinct CDR3 sequences, about 9.4% seen once. In germline, CDR1 is LGHNA, CDR2 YSLEER. The ends lost 3 bases at V and 0 bases at J; junction bases unmatched: 13. The CDR3 extends over 18 amino acids. This clonotype was counted many times.

The V call is TRBV4-3, the J call TRBJ2-7, with 8 bases matching TRBD2. The specimen comprised whole blood, sampled in connection with sensitization to the hapten diphenylcyclopropenone (DPC). The receptor was isolated from a woman aged 40 to 49 with alopecia areata. Some clones in this sample may be carry-over from other donors' samples. The CDR3: CASSHDLPGGGSSYEQYF. The CDR3 nucleotides read TGCGCCAGCAGCCATGACCTTCCCGGGGGGGGGAGCTCCTACGAGCAGTACTTC.